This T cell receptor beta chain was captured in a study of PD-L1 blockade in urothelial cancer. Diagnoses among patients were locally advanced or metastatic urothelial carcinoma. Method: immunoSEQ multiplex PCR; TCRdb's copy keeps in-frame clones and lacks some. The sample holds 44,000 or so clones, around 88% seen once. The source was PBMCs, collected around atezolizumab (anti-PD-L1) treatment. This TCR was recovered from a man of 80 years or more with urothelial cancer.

CDR3 DNA sequence: TGTGCCAGCAGTGAAAGGATAGGGAGGGACTACTCCTACGAGCAGTACTTC. It yields the protein CASSERIGRDYSYEQYF. The chain links TRBV6-1 to TRBJ2-7, with 7 bases that match TRBD2. Germline V CDR1 and CDR2: MNHNS, SASEGT. The CDR3 sequence is 17 residues long. Trimming removed 2 bases from V and 0 bases from J; junction bases left unmatched: 10.